The 11 T cell receptor beta chains below were found in one sample sequenced in a study of CD8 T cells in Susac syndrome. Roughly 0.45 to 1 ug RNA was reverse transcribed with random hexamers. TCRdb fed the immunoSEQ multiplex PCR reads into MiXCR, producing one record per CDR3 protein. The sample lists a few hundred thousand distinct CDR3 sequences; roughly 96% were seen once. Input material: CD4+ T cells from PBMCs. The receptors stem from a human donor with multiple sclerosis.

In nucleotides, the CDR3 is TGCAGCGGGACAGATCAAATGAACACTGAAGCTTTCTTT. This sequence encodes CSGTDQMNTEAFF. The chain joins TRBV29-1 to TRBJ1-1; maybe TRBD1 (6 bases). Per germline, CDR1 SQVTM and CDR2 ANQGSEA. V was trimmed by 7 bases and J by 0 bases, leaving 12 bases between them. CDR3 length equals 13 residues.

The V call is TRBV4-2, the J call TRBJ2-1, with TRBD2 identical over 13 bases. This CDR3 is built from 18 residues. J gave up 8 bases and V 2 bases, and 12 bases lay outside the gene matches. Germline V lookup: CDR1 LGHNA, CDR2 YNFKEQ. The CDR3 loop is CASSQLNRTSGGRDEQFF. CDR3 in DNA: TGTGCCAGCAGCCAACTTAACCGGACTAGCGGGGGACGCGATGAGCAGTTCTTC.

This sequence joins TRBV27 and TRBJ1-2; 7 bases are a match to TRBD1. This CDR3 has 13 residues. J gave up 8 bases and V 4 bases, and 7 bases lay outside the gene matches. Per germline, CDR1 MNHEY and CDR2 SMNVEV (reference sequence). This CDR3 reads CASSYRTGRGYTF. CDR3 coding DNA: TGTGCCAGCAGTTACAGGACAGGCCGAGGCTACACCTTC.

This clonotype was picked up one time. The chain joins TRBV3-1 to TRBJ1-1; D not resolved. CDR1 and CDR2 from the germline V gene are LGHDT and YNNKEL (reference sequence). The CDR3 sequence is 14 residues long. The ends were cut back, 3 bases at V and 10 bases at J, with 18 bases in the middle. The CDR3 loop is CASSHLDLRSGAFF. The CDR3 nucleotides are TGTGCCAGCAGCCACCTGGACCTACGGAGTGGAGCTTTCTTT. Full variable domain (rest looked up from reference TRBV3-1 and TRBJ1-1): DTAVSQTPKYLVTQMGNDKSIKCEQNLGHDTMYWYKQDSKKFLKIMFSYNNKELIINETVPNRFSPKSPDKAHLNLHINSLELGDSAVYFCASSHLDLRSGAFFGQGTRLTVV.

The chain employs TRBV20-1 and TRBJ2-2; TRBD2 aligns across 8 bases. This CDR3 region has 14 residues. The V and J ends lost 3 bases and 6 bases, in that order; junction bases with no gene match: 6. Germline CDR1 DFQATT, CDR2 SNEGSKA (reference sequence). The CDR3 is CSASKLAVPGELFF. Written as DNA, the CDR3 is TGCAGTGCTAGTAAACTAGCGGTCCCCGGGGAGCTGTTTTTT.

The gene calls are TRBV2 and TRBJ1-1; D is unresolved. Germline V gene data show CDR1 as SNHLY and CDR2 as FYNNEI. Trimming pared 6 bases from V and 3 bases from J, leaving 14 bases between. The CDR3 spans 14 residues. The CDR3 spells CASRKTPMDTEAFF. Written as DNA, the CDR3 is TGTGCCAGCAGGAAGACCCCTATGGACACTGAAGCTTTCTTT.

CDR3 nucleotides: TGTGCCAGCAGCTCGCCCCGGGGACTAGCGAACAACGAGCAGTACTTC. Encoded protein: CASSSPRGLANNEQYF. The chain carries TRBV7-2 and TRBJ2-7; 10 bases map to TRBD2. There are 16 residues in the CDR3. J was trimmed by 5 bases and V by 4 bases; bases with no gene match: 11. Germline CDR1 reads SGHTA; CDR2 reads FQGNSA.

The V call is TRBV6-5, the J call TRBJ2-2, with D uncertain. Germline V gene sequence: CDR1 MNHEY, CDR2 SVGAGI. The ends were cut back, 6 bases at V and 4 bases at J, with 9 bases in the middle. The CDR3 is 13 residues long. For the CDR3, the DNA is TGTGCCAGCAGCAGCGTGGGCACCGGGGAGCTGTTTTTT. This encodes CASSSVGTGELFF.

The V gene is TRBV20-1, the J gene TRBJ2-3, with 7 bases lining up with TRBD2. With 5 bases clipped from V and 4 bases from J, the junction kept 18 bases outside the gene matches. The CDR3 has 17 amino acids. Germline assignment: CDR1 DFQATT and CDR2 SNEGSKA (reference sequence). The CDR3 bases are TGCAGTGCTCCAATTCTACGTCCCGGGAGGTGGCCAGATACGCAGTATTTT. It is translated as CSAPILRPGRWPDTQYF.

This chain uses TRBV29-1 with TRBJ2-2; D remains unclear. This CDR3 has 11 residues. V dropped 3 bases and J dropped 4 bases, with 3 bases sitting between them. Germline V gene data show CDR1 as SQVTM and CDR2 as ANQGSEA. In DNA, the CDR3 is TGCAGCGTTGATACCACCGGGGAGCTGTTTTTT. Encoded protein: CSVDTTGELFF.

The chain couples TRBV6-5 to TRBJ1-1; unclear D gene. Germline V gives CDR1 MNHEY, CDR2 SVGAGI. V was cut by 6 bases and J by 0 bases, with 8 bases left in between. The CDR3 runs 13 residues. CDR3 nucleotides: TGTGCCAGCAGAACCGAGATGAACACTGAAGCTTTCTTT. Residues: CASRTEMNTEAFF.